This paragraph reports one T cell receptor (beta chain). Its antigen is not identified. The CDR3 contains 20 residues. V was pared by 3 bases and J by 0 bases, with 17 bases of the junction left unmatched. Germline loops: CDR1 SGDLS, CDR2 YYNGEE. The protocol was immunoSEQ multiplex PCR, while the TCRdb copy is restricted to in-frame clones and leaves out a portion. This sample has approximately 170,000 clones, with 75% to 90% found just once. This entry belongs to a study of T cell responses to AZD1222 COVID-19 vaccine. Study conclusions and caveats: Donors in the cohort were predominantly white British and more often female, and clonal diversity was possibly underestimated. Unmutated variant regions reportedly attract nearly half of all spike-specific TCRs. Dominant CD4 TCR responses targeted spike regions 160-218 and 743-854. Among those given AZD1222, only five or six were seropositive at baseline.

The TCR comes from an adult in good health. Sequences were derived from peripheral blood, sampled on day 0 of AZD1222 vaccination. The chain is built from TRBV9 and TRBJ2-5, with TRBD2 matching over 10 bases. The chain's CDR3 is CASSAPRGRLAGDYQETQYF. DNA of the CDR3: TGTGCCAGCAGCGCACCTCGAGGGCGGCTAGCGGGGGATTACCAAGAGACCCAGTACTTC.